This TCR beta chain comes out of a study of T cell repertoires in cytomegalovirus infection. At the level of the study: Both a matching HLA type and CMV infection were indicated by public TCR beta signatures.

The germline gives CDR1 LNHNV, CDR2 YYDKDF (reference sequence). The CDR3 has 16 amino acids. Trimming removed 0 bases at V and 1 base at J, with 7 bases between. TCRdb used MiXCR to reprocess the reads, holding one entry per CDR3 protein. The sample gives roughly 720,000 distinct CDR3 sequences, about a third of which show up once; about 2.8% is in the top ten. The V gene is TRBV15, the J gene TRBJ1-6; the D is unclear. This TCR was sampled from a human donor in good health (CMV status not recorded). Some clones in this sample may be carry-over from other donors' samples. Sequencing used PBMCs. The CDR3 region has the DNA TGTGCCACCAGCAGAGATGTGAGGTCCTATAATTCACCCCTCCACTTT. It codes for CATSRDVRSYNSPLHF. The full variable domain, rest sourced from reference TRBV15 and TRBJ1-6, is DAMVIQNPRYQVTQFGKPVTLSCSQTLNHNVMYWYQQKSSQAPKLLFHYYDKDFNNEADTPDNFQSRRPNTSFCFLDIRSPGLGDTAMYLCATSRDVRSYNSPLHFGNGTRLTVT.